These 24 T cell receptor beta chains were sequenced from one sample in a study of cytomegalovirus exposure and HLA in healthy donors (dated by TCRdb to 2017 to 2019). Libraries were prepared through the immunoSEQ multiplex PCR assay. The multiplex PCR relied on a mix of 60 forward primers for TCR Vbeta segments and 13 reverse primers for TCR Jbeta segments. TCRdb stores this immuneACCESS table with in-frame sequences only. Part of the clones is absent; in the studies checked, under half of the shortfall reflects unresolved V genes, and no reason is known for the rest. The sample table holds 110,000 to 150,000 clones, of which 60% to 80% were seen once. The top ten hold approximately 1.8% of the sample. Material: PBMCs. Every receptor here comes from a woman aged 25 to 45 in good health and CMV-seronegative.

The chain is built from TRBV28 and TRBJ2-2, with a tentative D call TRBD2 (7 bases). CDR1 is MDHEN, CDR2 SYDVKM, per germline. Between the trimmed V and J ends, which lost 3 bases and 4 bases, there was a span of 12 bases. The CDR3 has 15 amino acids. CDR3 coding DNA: TGTGCCAGCAGTTTGGGGGGGGCAGGCACCGGGGAGCTGTTTTTT. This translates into CASSLGGAGTGELFF.

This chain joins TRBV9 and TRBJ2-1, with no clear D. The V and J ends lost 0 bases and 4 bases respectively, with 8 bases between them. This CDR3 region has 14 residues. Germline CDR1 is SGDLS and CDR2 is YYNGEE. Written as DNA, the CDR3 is TGTGCCAGCAGCGTAGGTGCAGATTACAATGAGCAGTTCTTC. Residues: CASSVGADYNEQFF.

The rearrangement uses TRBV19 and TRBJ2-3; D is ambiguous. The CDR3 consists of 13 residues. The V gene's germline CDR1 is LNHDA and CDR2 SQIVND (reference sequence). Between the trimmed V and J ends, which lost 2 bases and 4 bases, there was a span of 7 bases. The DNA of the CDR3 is TGTGCCAGTAGTATAACTGTGGCAGATACGCAGTATTTT. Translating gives CASSITVADTQYF.

This CDR3 is CASSGTVDGNTIYF. In DNA form, the CDR3 reads TGTGCCAGCAGCGGGACAGTAGACGGAAACACCATATATTTT. J is TRBJ1-3 and V is TRBV6-6; 7 nucleotides agree with TRBD1. The germline CDR1 and CDR2 sequences are MNHNY and SVGAGI (reference sequence). CDR3 length: 14 residues. The V segment lost 6 bases and the J segment 4 bases; nucleotides outside the gene matches: 6.

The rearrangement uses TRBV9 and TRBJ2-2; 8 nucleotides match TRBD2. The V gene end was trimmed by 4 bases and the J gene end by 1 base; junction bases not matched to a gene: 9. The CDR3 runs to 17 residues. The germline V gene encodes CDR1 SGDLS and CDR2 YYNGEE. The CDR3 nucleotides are TGTGCCAGCAGCCCGCAGGGGCTAGCGGGGAACACCGGGGAGCTGTTTTTT. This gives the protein CASSPQGLAGNTGELFF.

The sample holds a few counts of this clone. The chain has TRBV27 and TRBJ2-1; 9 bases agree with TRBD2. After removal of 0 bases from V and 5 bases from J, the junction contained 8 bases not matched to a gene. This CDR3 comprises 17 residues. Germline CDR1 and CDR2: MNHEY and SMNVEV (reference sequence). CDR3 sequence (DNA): TGTGCCAGCAGTTTATCTGTGTCTAGCGGGGCTAACAATGAGCAGTTCTTC. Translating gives CASSLSVSSGANNEQFF.

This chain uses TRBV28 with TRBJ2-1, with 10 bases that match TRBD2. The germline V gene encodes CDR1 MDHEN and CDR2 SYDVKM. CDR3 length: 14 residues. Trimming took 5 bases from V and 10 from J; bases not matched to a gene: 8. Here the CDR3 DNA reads TGTGCCAGCAGTCTAGCGGGAGTTTATGGGGAGCAGTTCTTC. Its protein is CASSLAGVYGEQFF.

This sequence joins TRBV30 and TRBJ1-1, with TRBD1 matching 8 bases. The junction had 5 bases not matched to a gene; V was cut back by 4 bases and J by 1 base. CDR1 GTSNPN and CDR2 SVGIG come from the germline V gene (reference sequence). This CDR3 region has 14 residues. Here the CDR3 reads CAWKSDRGNTEAFF. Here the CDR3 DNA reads TGTGCCTGGAAGTCAGACAGGGGGAACACTGAAGCTTTCTTT.

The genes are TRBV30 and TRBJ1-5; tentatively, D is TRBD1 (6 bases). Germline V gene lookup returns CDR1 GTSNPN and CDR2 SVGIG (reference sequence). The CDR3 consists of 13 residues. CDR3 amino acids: CAYAKGGNQPQHF. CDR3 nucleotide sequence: TGTGCTTATGCGAAGGGGGGCAATCAGCCCCAGCATTTT.

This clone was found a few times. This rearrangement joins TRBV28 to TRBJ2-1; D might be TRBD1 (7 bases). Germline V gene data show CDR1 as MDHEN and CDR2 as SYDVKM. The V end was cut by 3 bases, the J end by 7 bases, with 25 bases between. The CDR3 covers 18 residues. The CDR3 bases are TGTGCCAGCAGTTTTCGCGCTTTGACAGGGCGAGGGGGGAATGAGCAGTTCTTC. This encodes CASSFRALTGRGGNEQFF.

CDR3 residues: CASSFGAGFVSVDTIYF. The DNA for the CDR3 is TGTGCCAGCAGTTTTGGGGCGGGATTTGTATCGGTGGACACCATATATTTT. The J gene is TRBJ1-3, the V gene TRBV28; D is perhaps TRBD1 (5 bases). V shed 3 bases and J shed 8 bases, with 23 bases lying between them. CDR1 is MDHEN, CDR2 SYDVKM, per germline. CDR3 length equals 17 residues. The entire variable domain, with the rest obtained from reference TRBV28 and TRBJ1-3, is as follows: DVKVTQSSRYLVKRTGEKVFLECVQDMDHENMFWYRQDPGLGLRLIYFSYDVKMKEKGDIPEGYSVSREKKERFSLILESASTNQTSMYLCASSFGAGFVSVDTIYFGEGSWLTVV.

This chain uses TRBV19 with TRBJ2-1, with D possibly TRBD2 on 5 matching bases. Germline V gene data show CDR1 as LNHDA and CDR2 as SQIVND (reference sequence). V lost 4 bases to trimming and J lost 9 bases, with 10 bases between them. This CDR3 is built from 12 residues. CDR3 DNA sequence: TGTGCCAGTAGTAACCGAGAGGGTGAGCAGTTCTTC. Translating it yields CASSNREGEQFF.

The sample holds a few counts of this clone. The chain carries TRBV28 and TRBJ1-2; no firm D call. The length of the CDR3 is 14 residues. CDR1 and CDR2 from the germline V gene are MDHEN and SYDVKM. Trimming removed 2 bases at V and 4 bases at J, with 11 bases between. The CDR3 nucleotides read TGTGCCAGCAGTTTAGCTGTACAGACCTATGGCTACACCTTC. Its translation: CASSLAVQTYGYTF.

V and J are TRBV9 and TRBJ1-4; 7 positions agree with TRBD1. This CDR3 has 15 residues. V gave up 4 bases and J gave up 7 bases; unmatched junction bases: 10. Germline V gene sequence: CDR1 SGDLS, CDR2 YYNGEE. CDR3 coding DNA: TGTGCCAGCAGCCCGTCAGACAGGGTGGGTGAAAAACTGTTTTTT. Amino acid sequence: CASSPSDRVGEKLFF.

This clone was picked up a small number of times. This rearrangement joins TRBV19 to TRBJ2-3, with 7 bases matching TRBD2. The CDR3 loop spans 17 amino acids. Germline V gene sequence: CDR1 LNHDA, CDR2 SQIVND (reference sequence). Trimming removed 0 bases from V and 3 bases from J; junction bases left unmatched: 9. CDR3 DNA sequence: TGTGCCAGTAGTATAGATTTGGCGGGGGACGGGACAGATACGCAGTATTTT. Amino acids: CASSIDLAGDGTDTQYF.

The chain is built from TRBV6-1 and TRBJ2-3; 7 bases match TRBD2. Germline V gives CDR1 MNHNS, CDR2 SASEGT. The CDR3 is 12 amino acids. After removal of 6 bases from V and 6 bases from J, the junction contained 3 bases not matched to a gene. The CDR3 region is CASRNGGDTQYF. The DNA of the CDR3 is TGTGCCAGCAGAAACGGGGGGGATACGCAGTATTTT.

The CDR3: CASSPRRGEGGGPQHF. In DNA, the CDR3 is TGTGCCAGCAGTCCCCGGAGGGGAGAGGGTGGTGGGCCCCAGCATTTT. The chain employs TRBV28 and TRBJ1-5, with D maybe TRBD1 (5 bases). The CDR3 spans 16 residues. The germline V gene has CDR1 MDHEN and CDR2 SYDVKM. V was shortened by 5 bases and J by 9 bases, with 23 bases between the two germline ends.

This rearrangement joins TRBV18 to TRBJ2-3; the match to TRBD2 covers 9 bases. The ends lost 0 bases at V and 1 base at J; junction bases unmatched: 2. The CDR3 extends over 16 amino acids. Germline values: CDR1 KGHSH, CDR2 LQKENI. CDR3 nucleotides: TGTGCCAGCTCACCACCGTCTAGCGGGGGCACAGATACGCAGTATTTT. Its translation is CASSPPSSGGTDTQYF.

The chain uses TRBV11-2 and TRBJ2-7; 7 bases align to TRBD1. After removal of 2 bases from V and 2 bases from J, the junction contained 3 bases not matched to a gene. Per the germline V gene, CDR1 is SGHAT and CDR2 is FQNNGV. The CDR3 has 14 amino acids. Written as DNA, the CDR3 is TGTGCCAGCAGCTTAATGGACAGGACCTACGAGCAGTACTTC. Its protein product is CASSLMDRTYEQYF.

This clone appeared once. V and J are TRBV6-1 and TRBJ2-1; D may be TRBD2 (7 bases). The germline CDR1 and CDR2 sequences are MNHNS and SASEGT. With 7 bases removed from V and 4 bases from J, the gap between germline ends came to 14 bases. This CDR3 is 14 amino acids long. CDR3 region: CASTQGGGYNEQFF. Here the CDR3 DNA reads TGTGCCAGCACCCAAGGGGGGGGTTACAATGAGCAGTTCTTC.

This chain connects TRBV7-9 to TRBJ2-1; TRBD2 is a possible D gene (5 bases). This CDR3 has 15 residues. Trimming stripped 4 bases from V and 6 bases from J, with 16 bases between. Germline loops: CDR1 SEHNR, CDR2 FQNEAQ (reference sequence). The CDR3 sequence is CASSSLSGGFNEQFF. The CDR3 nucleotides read TGTGCCAGCAGCTCCCTTTCGGGCGGGTTCAATGAGCAGTTCTTC. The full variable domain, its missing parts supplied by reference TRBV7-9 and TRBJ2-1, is DTGVSQNPRHKITKRGQNVTFRCDPISEHNRLYWYRQTLGQGPEFLTYFQNEAQLEKSRLLSDRFSAERPKGSFSTLEIQRTEQGDSAMYLCASSSLSGGFNEQFFGPGTRLTVL.

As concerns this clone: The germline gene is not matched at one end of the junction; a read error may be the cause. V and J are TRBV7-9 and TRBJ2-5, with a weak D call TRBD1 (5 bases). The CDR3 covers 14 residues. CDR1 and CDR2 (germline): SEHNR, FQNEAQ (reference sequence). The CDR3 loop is CSSSLGQPGETQYF. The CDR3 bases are TGTTCCAGCAGCTTAGGCCAGCCAGGGGAGACCCAGTACTTC.

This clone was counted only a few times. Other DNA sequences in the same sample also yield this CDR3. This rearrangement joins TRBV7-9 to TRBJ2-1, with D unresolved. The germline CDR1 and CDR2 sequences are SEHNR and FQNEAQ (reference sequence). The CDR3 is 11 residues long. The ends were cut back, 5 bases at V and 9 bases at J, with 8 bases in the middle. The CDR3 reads CASSLKSEQFF. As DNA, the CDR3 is TGTGCCAGCAGCCTCAAGAGTGAGCAGTTCTTC.

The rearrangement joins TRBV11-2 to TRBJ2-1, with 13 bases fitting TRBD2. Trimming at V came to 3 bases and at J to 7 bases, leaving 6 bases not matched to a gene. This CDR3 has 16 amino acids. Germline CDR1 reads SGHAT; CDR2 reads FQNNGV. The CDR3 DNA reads TGTGCCAGCAGCTTTTCACTAGCGGGGGGGCCGAATGAGCAGTTCTTC. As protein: CASSFSLAGGPNEQFF.